Below are 15 T cell receptor beta chains sequenced from a single sample in a study of blood T cell repertoires in COVID-19. Method: immunoSEQ multiplex PCR; TCRdb's copy keeps in-frame clones and lacks some. The sample shows some 150,000 clones, about 87% of them seen only once. Sequenced: peripheral blood. The receptors were gathered from a woman between 45 and 60 years old with acute or convalescent COVID-19.

The chain combines TRBV5-6 with TRBJ1-3; TRBD1 aligns across 7 bases. The germline gives CDR1 SGHDT, CDR2 YYEEEE. This CDR3 comprises 16 residues. Germline trimming cut 4 bases from V and 4 bases from J; bases unmatched to any gene: 11. CDR3 residues: CASSLLSRGSGNTIYF. The CDR3 nucleotides read TGTGCCAGCAGCCTCCTGTCCAGGGGGTCAGGAAACACCATATATTTT. Variable domain in full (rest from reference TRBV5-6 and TRBJ1-3): DAGVTQSPTHLIKTRGQQVTLRCSPKSGHDTVSWYQQALGQGPQFIFQYYEEEERQRGNFPDRFSGHQFPNYSSELNVNALLLGDSALYLCASSLLSRGSGNTIYFGEGSWLTVV.

CDR3 in DNA: TGTGCCAGCAGTGAAAACCCCGGGGATCGAGAGACCCAGTACTTC. This encodes CASSENPGDRETQYF. This chain links TRBV2 with TRBJ2-5, with TRBD2 as a possible D gene (5 bases). Germline CDR1 is SNHLY and CDR2 is FYNNEI. This CDR3 comprises 15 residues. V was shortened by 2 bases and J by 4 bases, with 14 bases between the two germline ends.

J is TRBJ1-1 and V is TRBV9; TRBD1 might be the D (6 bases). This CDR3 has 14 amino acids. The V gene's germline CDR1 is SGDLS and CDR2 YYNGEE. Trimming pared 2 bases from V and 4 bases from J, leaving 12 bases between. DNA of the CDR3: TGTGCCAGCAGCGTCCGGGGGGGCGGCACTGAAGCTTTCTTT. Protein: CASSVRGGGTEAFF.

This sequence joins TRBV9 and TRBJ1-1; 9 bases agree with TRBD1. The V gene's germline CDR1 is SGDLS and CDR2 YYNGEE. CDR3 length: 14 amino acids. The V and J ends lost 4 bases and 7 bases, in that order; junction bases with no gene match: 8. The CDR3 reads CASSTGTGISEAFF. DNA for the CDR3: TGTGCCAGCAGCACTGGGACAGGGATTAGTGAAGCTTTCTTT.

This clone is a singleton in its sample. V is TRBV6-1 and J is TRBJ2-7, with TRBD2 as a possible D gene (5 bases). The CDR3 spans 14 residues. V dropped 3 bases and J dropped 4 bases, with 13 bases sitting between them. CDR1 and CDR2 (germline): MNHNS, SASEGT. Here the CDR3 reads CASSDLGSRYEQYF. CDR3 in DNA: TGTGCCAGCAGTGATCTAGGGAGCAGATACGAGCAGTACTTC.

This chain joins TRBV21-1 and TRBJ1-1; the table calls TRBD1, which could not be checked here. TRBV21-1 is a documented pseudogene. The CDR3 runs to 15 residues. The CDR3 coding sequence is TGTGCCAGCAGCAAAGGAAGGGGGCGAAGCACTGAAGCTTTCTTT. Its protein product is CASSKGRGRSTEAFF.

The chain employs TRBV4-1 and TRBJ1-2, with TRBD1 identical over 7 bases. This CDR3 has 15 amino acids. Germline trimming cut 1 base from V and 2 bases from J; bases unmatched to any gene: 4. Germline CDR1 is MGHRA and CDR2 is YSYEKL. The CDR3 region is CASSQGQGLNYGYTF. The CDR3 DNA follows: TGCGCCAGCAGCCAAGGACAGGGCCTAAACTATGGCTACACCTTC.

V gene TRBV5-6 combines with J gene TRBJ1-1, with D uncertain. The CDR3 has 14 amino acids. The germline gives CDR1 SGHDT, CDR2 YYEEEE. V was trimmed by 0 bases and J by 5 bases, leaving 11 bases between them. CDR3 sequence: CASSLVRQMTEAFF. In nucleotides, the CDR3 is TGTGCCAGCAGCTTGGTGCGACAAATGACTGAAGCTTTCTTT.

The chain couples TRBV28 to TRBJ2-7, with D maybe TRBD1 (5 bases). V was clipped by 9 bases and J by 0 bases, with 15 bases between them. The CDR3 has 14 residues. Germline V gene data show CDR1 as MDHEN and CDR2 as SYDVKM. The CDR3 coding sequence is TGTGCCAGTCTCCGTAAGGGGAACTCCTACGAGCAGTACTTC. Translation: CASLRKGNSYEQYF.

Written as DNA, the CDR3 is TGTGCCAGCAGCCGGACAGCCTACAATGAGCAGTTCTTC. Translated: CASSRTAYNEQFF. This chain links TRBV7-2 with TRBJ2-1, with a possible D match to TRBD1 (6 bases). The V and J ends lost 5 bases and 2 bases respectively, with 7 bases between them. The CDR3 is made up of 13 amino acids. Looked up from germline, CDR1 is SGHTA and CDR2 is FQGNSA.

The chain is built from TRBV2 and TRBJ1-4, with D perhaps TRBD1 (5 bases). The CDR3 is 15 amino acids. Germline CDR1 reads SNHLY; CDR2 reads FYNNEI. V lost 2 bases, J lost 9 bases, and 16 bases lay in between. The CDR3 DNA reads as TGTGCCAGCAGTGAACAGGGCTCTTTATTTAAAAAACTGTTTTTT. Translation: CASSEQGSLFKKLFF.

The CDR3 reads CATSRGGSGRLGEQYF. CDR3 sequence (DNA): TGTGCCACCAGCAGAGGAGGCAGCGGGCGGCTTGGCGAGCAGTACTTC. The chain joins TRBV15 to TRBJ2-7; tentative D call: TRBD2 (6 bases). Trimming shortened V by 1 base and J by 6 bases, and 19 bases separated the two germline ends. The CDR3 sequence is 16 residues long. Per the germline V gene, CDR1 is LNHNV and CDR2 is YYDKDF (reference sequence). The full variable domain, with the rest looked up from reference TRBV15 and TRBJ2-7, is DAMVIQNPRYQVTQFGKPVTLSCSQTLNHNVMYWYQQKSSQAPKLLFHYYDKDFNNEADTPDNFQSRRPNTSFCFLDIRSPGLGDTAMYLCATSRGGSGRLGEQYFGPGTRLTVT.

This clone appeared a few times. This sequence joins TRBV2 and TRBJ2-7; D unclear. The V end was cut by 4 bases, the J end by 5 bases, with 15 bases between. The CDR3 totals 14 residues. The germline V gene has CDR1 SNHLY and CDR2 FYNNEI. This CDR3 is CASSVQVRNNEQYF. CDR3 bases: TGTGCCAGCAGTGTCCAGGTTAGGAATAACGAGCAGTACTTC. The full variable domain, completed using reference TRBV2 and TRBJ2-7, is EPEVTQTPSHQVTQMGQEVILRCVPISNHLYFYWYRQILGQKVEFLVSFYNNEISEKSEIFDDQFSVERPDGSNFTLKIRSTKLEDSAMYFCASSVQVRNNEQYFGPGTRLTVT.

V and J are TRBV27 and TRBJ2-7; maybe TRBD1 (6 bases). V lost 5 bases and J 0 bases, leaving 14 bases between the germline ends. Per germline, CDR1 MNHEY and CDR2 SMNVEV (reference sequence). The CDR3 runs to 15 residues. CDR3 sequence reads: CASSPLDSFSYEQYF. CDR3 in DNA: TGTGCCAGCAGTCCGCTGGACAGCTTCTCCTACGAGCAGTACTTC.

This chain connects TRBV29-1 to TRBJ1-6; no clear D gene. The length of the CDR3 is 13 residues. Between the trimmed V and J ends, which lost 5 bases and 4 bases, there was a span of 9 bases. CDR1 and CDR2 (germline): SQVTM, ANQGSEA. The CDR3 loop is CSVQSGYNSPLHF. CDR3 nucleotides: TGCAGCGTTCAAAGCGGGTATAATTCACCCCTCCACTTT.